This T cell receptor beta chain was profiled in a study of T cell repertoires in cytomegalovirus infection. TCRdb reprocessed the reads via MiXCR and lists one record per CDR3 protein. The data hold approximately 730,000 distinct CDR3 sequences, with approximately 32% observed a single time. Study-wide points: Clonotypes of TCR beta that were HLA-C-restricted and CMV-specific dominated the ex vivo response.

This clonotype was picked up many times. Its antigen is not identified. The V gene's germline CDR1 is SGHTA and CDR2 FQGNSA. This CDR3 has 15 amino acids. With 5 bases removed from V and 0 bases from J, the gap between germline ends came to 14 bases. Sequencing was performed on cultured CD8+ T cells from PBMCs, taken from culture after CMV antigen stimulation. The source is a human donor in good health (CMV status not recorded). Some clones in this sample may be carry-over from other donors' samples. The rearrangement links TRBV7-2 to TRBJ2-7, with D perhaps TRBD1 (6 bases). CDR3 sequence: CASSRGHRSSYEQYF. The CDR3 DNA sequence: TGTGCCAGCAGCCGGGGACATCGGAGCTCCTACGAGCAGTACTTC.